This TCR beta chain was obtained from a study of blood T cells in healthy people across ages (dated by TCRdb to about 2015). In terms of the full investigation: In model experiments, template switching captured about one uniquely barcoded TCR beta cDNA molecule for every two T cells. Using deep sequencing normalized with unique cDNA molecular identifiers, the study measured how TCR beta repertoire diversity changes with age. The donors were divided into four age groups: young (average around 16 years), middle-aged (approximately 39), aged (approximately 64) and long-lived (about 79). To avoid experimental bias, donors of different ages were randomly spread across the sequencing lanes. The study analyzed two additional independent replicas of 1 million unique cDNA reads from the same blood draw for two donors, one aged 18 to 29 and one aged 80 or older. What the authors observed across the whole study: As age increased, observed TCR beta diversity per million T cells dropped in a roughly linear way, and a significant reduction was already evident by age 40. Estimates of total diversity based on one million sequenced T cells were regarded as lower bounds and as underestimates. Compared with the aged group, the long-lived group had more naive CD4+ T cells, fewer expanded clones and increased TCR diversity, suggesting age selection. Because the CMV infection status of the donors was unknown, age-related changes in expanded clonotypes may potentially have been confounded. There was a strong correlation between observed TCR beta diversity and the percentage of naive T cells measured by flow cytometry. Since profiling was done on bulk unsorted PBMCs, naive and antigen-experienced compartments could not be conclusively compared.

Systemically healthy Caucasian individuals from Russia, around 39 in total and aged about 6 to 95 years, were included as donors. Approximately 10 milliliters of peripheral blood were collected from each donor into EDTA-treated Vacutainer tubes. Ficoll-Paque density-gradient centrifugation was used to isolate PBMCs, with at least 7 million per sample. Total RNA, at least 5.5 micrograms per sample, was extracted from PBMCs with Trizol reagent. For every donor, an aliquot of PBMCs went through flow cytometry to measure the percentages of naive CD45RAhigh/CD27high T cells. CDR1 and CDR2, looked up from the germline V gene, are SGHRS and YFSETQ. The CDR3 measures 18 amino acids from cysteine to phenylalanine. Only the CDR3 part of the read is kept: 54 bases, read in frame from the first base. Unmatched junction bases come to 14, with V trimmed by 4 bases and J by 1 base. The library came from 5' RACE. TCRdb records Illumina HiSeq 2500 as the sequencer. A second roughly 6 to 11 cycle PCR used a sample-barcoded 5' primer and a J-beta primer mix. Each TCR beta cDNA molecule received a unique molecular identifier from a template-switch 5' adaptor carrying 12 random nucleotides. Each sample yielded at least 2.5 million CDR3-containing paired-end reads. First-strand cDNA synthesis was performed from all RNA using the Mint cDNA synthesis kit, with priming by a TRBC-specific oligonucleotide. After uracil-DNA glycosylase treatment, a first 18-cycle PCR used universal primers M1SS and BC2_uni_R on all cDNA. The authors' pipeline ran thus. For normalization, 1 million high-quality reads, each with a distinct molecular identifier, were randomly selected from each sample. Instead of being binned into consensus sequences, reads with shared molecular identifiers were discarded. MiTCR, set to a Q25 quality threshold and the strictest error-elimination algorithm, was used for CDR3 identification, clonotype clustering and error correction. Lower-bound total TCR beta diversity was estimated with a nonparametric unseen species model using Euler transformation. TCRdb's own reprocessing of the public reads used fastp at Q25 and MiXCR and kept productive beta chains. Each entry merges the rows of one CDR3 protein and shows their most common DNA and genes. V and J calls and clone size were set by TCRdb, not the authors. The sample data list about 1.6 million distinct CDR3 sequences, and almost 35% of these were observed just once. Together, the top ten hold 11% of the sample.

A note on this clonotype: This clone's antigen is unknown. No qualities accompany the bases; no much larger clone lies one base away.

Material: blood. The sequence derives from a young woman in good health. Recombination linked TRBV5-1 to TRBJ2-3; a stretch of 8 junction bases matches TRBD1. The nucleotide sequence is TGCGCCAGCAGCAACTCCTGGACAGGGAAGACTGGCACAGATACGCAGTATTTT. This translates into CASSNSWTGKTGTDTQYF.